The next 14 T cell receptor beta chains were all read from a single sample in a study of blood T cell repertoires in COVID-19. Profiling relied on immunoSEQ multiplex PCR, and the TCRdb table lists in-frame clones only, not all of them. The table records around 310,000 clones, around nine tenths of them present only once. Sequencing input: PBMCs or T cells enriched from blood (not recorded which). These receptors all come from a woman aged 25-40 years who had recovered from COVID-19.

The gene calls are TRBV15 and TRBJ2-5; D not resolved. This CDR3 region has 14 residues. Germline loops: CDR1 LNHNV, CDR2 YYDKDF (reference sequence). Deletions cut 4 bases from V and 5 bases from J, with 14 bases between. The CDR3 DNA reads TGTGCCACCAGCAACTACCGGGTCGGGGAGACCCAGTACTTC. The encoded protein is CATSNYRVGETQYF. Full variable domain (rest looked up from reference TRBV15 and TRBJ2-5): DAMVIQNPRYQVTQFGKPVTLSCSQTLNHNVMYWYQQKSSQAPKLLFHYYDKDFNNEADTPDNFQSRRPNTSFCFLDIRSPGLGDTAMYLCATSNYRVGETQYFGPGTRLLVL.

The chain recombines TRBV6-5 with TRBJ1-2; D gene unclear. This CDR3 has 15 residues. The V and J ends lost 0 bases and 2 bases respectively, with 10 bases between them. Germline values: CDR1 MNHEY, CDR2 SVGAGI. The CDR3 region is CASSYSEAENYGYTF. CDR3 nucleotides: TGTGCCAGCAGTTACTCAGAGGCGGAAAACTATGGCTACACCTTC.

A single count supports this clone. The chain links TRBV7-6 to TRBJ2-3; 11 nucleotides agree with TRBD2. Trimming removed 5 bases from V and 3 bases from J; junction bases left unmatched: 7. CDR1 and CDR2 from the germline V gene are SGHVS and FNYEAQ. The CDR3 has 16 residues. The CDR3 nucleotides are TGTGCCAGCAGCGGGCTAGCGGGAGGTTCGACAGATACGCAGTATTTT. This gives the protein CASSGLAGGSTDTQYF.

This clone was picked up one time. The chain joins TRBV5-6 to TRBJ1-2; possible D gene TRBD1, 5 bases. Trimming cost V 1 base and J 3 bases, with 7 bases left between them. The CDR3 loop spans 13 amino acids. Germline V lookup: CDR1 SGHDT, CDR2 YYEEEE. The CDR3 protein is CASSLQGDYGYTF. The CDR3 nucleotides are TGTGCCAGCAGCTTGCAGGGCGACTATGGCTACACCTTC.

This clone was seen just once. This chain links TRBV3-1 (or the pseudogene TRBV3-2) with TRBJ2-4; 8 bases match TRBD2. Trimming at V came to 4 bases and at J to 5 bases, leaving 7 bases not matched to a gene. Germline CDR1 is LGHDT and CDR2 is YNNKEL (reference sequence). CDR3 size: 15 residues. CDR3 coding DNA: TGTGCCAGCAGCCTCGTCGGGACTAGTCAAAACATTCAGTACTTC. Encoded protein: CASSLVGTSQNIQYF.

The rearrangement joins TRBV7-9 to TRBJ2-2, with TRBD2 matching 9 bases. CDR3 length: 17 residues. The V gene's germline CDR1 is SEHNR and CDR2 FQNEAQ (reference sequence). J lost 3 bases, V lost 1 base, and 6 bases had no gene match. CDR3: CASSLVVVAGDTGELFF. CDR3 bases: TGTGCCAGCAGCTTAGTTGTGGTAGCGGGAGACACCGGGGAGCTGTTTTTT. The full variable domain, in which reference TRBV7-9 and TRBJ2-2 provide the parts outside the CDR3, is DTGVSQNPRHKITKRGQNVTFRCDPISEHNRLYWYRQTLGQGPEFLTYFQNEAQLEKSRLLSDRFSAERPKGSFSTLEIQRTEQGDSAMYLCASSLVVVAGDTGELFFGEGSRLTVL.

The chain couples TRBV28 to TRBJ1-2, with a possible D match to TRBD1 (5 bases). Germline CDR1 reads MDHEN; CDR2 reads SYDVKM. This CDR3 is built from 14 residues. Trimming removed 5 bases at V and 4 bases at J, with 14 bases between. This CDR3 is CASSPLLRVYGYTF. In DNA, the CDR3 is TGTGCCAGCAGTCCGCTACTCAGGGTCTATGGCTACACCTTC.

This clone was seen a few times. Other DNA sequences in the same sample also yield this CDR3. The J gene is TRBJ2-5, the V gene TRBV28, with 10 bases matching TRBD2. Unmatched junction bases numbered 5, after V lost 3 bases and J lost 4 bases. Germline CDR1 and CDR2: MDHEN and SYDVKM. This CDR3 is 15 amino acids long. The CDR3 reads CASSLGLAGVETQYF. DNA of the CDR3: TGTGCCAGCAGTTTGGGTCTAGCGGGGGTAGAGACCCAGTACTTC.

The chain couples TRBV5-1 to TRBJ2-2; TRBD2 agrees at 7 bases. V lost 6 bases, J lost 6 bases, and 8 bases stayed unmatched. The V gene's germline CDR1 is SGHRS and CDR2 YFSETQ. The CDR3 is made up of 14 amino acids. The CDR3 DNA follows: TGCGCCAGCACCCTGGGGGAGGGCCCCGGGGAGCTGTTTTTT. Protein product: CASTLGEGPGELFF.

The chain uses TRBV5-4 and TRBJ2-7; 8 bases map to TRBD2. CDR1 is SGHNT, CDR2 YYREEE, per germline (reference sequence). This CDR3 has 14 residues. J gave up 6 bases and V 0 bases, and 5 bases lay outside the gene matches. CDR3 amino acids: CASSLVGRATEQYF. DNA for the CDR3: TGTGCCAGCAGCTTGGTCGGGAGGGCCACCGAGCAGTACTTC.

The chain combines TRBV3-1 (or the pseudogene TRBV3-2) with TRBJ1-2; D not certain. Trimming left V 2 bases short and J 0 bases short, with 13 bases between. The germline V gene encodes CDR1 LGHDT and CDR2 YNNKEL (reference sequence). The CDR3 is 16 residues long. CDR3 nucleotide sequence: TGTGCCAGCAGCCAATCCCCGAACAGTGCTAACTATGGCTACACCTTC. Amino acid sequence: CASSQSPNSANYGYTF.

This clone was observed a single time. The CDR3 is CASSYVAISHEQYF. In DNA form, the CDR3 reads TGTGCCAGCAGTTACGTTGCTATTTCCCACGAGCAGTACTTC. The V gene is TRBV6-2 or TRBV6-3, the J gene TRBJ2-7; D gene uncertain. The CDR3 has 14 amino acids. Trimming pared 2 bases from V and 5 bases from J, leaving 13 bases between. Germline-derived CDR1 and CDR2 are MNHEY and SVGEGT.

This sequence joins TRBV11-3 and TRBJ2-3, with 10 bases fitting TRBD2. Unmatched junction bases numbered 9, after V lost 5 bases and J lost 4 bases. The germline CDR1 and CDR2 sequences are SGHNT and YENEEA. The CDR3 is made up of 16 amino acids. The CDR3 coding sequence is TGTGCCAGCAGCCGGGGGGCTAGCGGGAGAGCAGATACGCAGTATTTT. It specifies CASSRGASGRADTQYF.

The chain is built from TRBV19 and TRBJ1-2, with D possibly being TRBD1 (6 bases). Deletions cut 3 bases from V and 4 bases from J, with 18 bases between. From germline, CDR1 is LNHDA and CDR2 SQIVND (reference sequence). This CDR3 region has 16 residues. The CDR3 DNA reads as TGTGCCAGTAGTATTAACATCTGGGGGGGCGCCTATGGCTACACCTTC. It translates to CASSINIWGGAYGYTF.